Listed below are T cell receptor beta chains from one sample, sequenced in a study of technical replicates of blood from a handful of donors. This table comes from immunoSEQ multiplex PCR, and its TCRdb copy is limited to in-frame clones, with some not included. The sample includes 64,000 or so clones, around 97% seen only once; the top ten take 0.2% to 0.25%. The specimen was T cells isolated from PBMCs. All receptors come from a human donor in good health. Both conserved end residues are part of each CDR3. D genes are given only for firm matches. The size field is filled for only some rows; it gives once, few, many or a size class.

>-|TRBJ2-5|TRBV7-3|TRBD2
CASSLKAGGIETQYF
TGTGCCAGCAGCTTAAAGGCCGGGGGGATCGAGACCCAGTACTTC
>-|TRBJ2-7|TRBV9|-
CASSGPDRPLYEQYF
TGTGCCAGCAGCGGACCCGACAGGCCGCTCTACGAGCAGTACTTC
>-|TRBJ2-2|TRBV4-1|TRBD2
CASSQAVLAENTGELFF
TGCGCCAGCAGCCAAGCGGTGCTAGCGGAGAACACCGGGGAGCTGTTTTTT
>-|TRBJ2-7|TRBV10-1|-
CASRRQVYEQYF
TGCGCCAGCAGGAGACAGGTCTACGAGCAGTACTTC
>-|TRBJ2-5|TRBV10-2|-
CASSATAVQETQYF
TGCGCCAGCAGCGCGACAGCTGTCCAAGAGACCCAGTACTTC
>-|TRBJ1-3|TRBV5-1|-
CASSLYTGSGNTIYF
TGCGCCAGCAGCTTATACACAGGTTCTGGAAACACCATATATTTT
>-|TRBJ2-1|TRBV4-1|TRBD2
CASSQGSGAYNEQFF
TGCGCCAGCAGCCAAGGCAGCGGGGCTTACAATGAGCAGTTCTTC
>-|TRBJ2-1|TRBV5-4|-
CASSLTGEEHSLVNEQFF
TGTGCCAGCAGCTTGACGGGGGAGGAACACTCCTTAGTGAATGAGCAGTTCTTC
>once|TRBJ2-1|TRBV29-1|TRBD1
CSVLGTGAYNEQFF
TGCAGCGTTCTCGGGACAGGGGCCTACAATGAGCAGTTCTTC
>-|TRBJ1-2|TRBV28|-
CASSRKQYGYTF
TGTGCCAGCAGCCGAAAACAGTATGGCTACACCTTC
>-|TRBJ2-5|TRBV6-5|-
CASSQYRASETQYF
TGTGCCAGCAGCCAATACAGGGCTTCGGAGACCCAGTACTTC
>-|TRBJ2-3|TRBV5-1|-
CASSLRSAGFSDTQYF
TGCGCCAGCAGCTTGCGGTCCGCGGGGTTTTCAGATACGCAGTATTTT
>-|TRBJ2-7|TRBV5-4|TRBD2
CASSPGLAGLYEQYF
TGTGCCAGCAGCCCAGGACTAGCGGGACTCTACGAGCAGTACTTC
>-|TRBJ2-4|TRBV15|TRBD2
CATSRPGLASSKNIQYF
TGTGCCACCAGCAGACCGGGACTAGCTTCGTCCAAAAACATTCAGTACTTC
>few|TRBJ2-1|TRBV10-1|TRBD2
CASSEKRLAGQGSYNEQFF
TGCGCCAGCAGTGAAAAAAGACTAGCGGGACAAGGCTCCTACAATGAGCAGTTCTTC
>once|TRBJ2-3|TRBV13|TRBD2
CASSFRTSGGTDTQYF
TGTGCCAGCAGCTTCCGGACTAGCGGGGGCACAGATACGCAGTATTTT
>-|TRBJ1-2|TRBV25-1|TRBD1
CASRDRGTYGYTF
TGTGCCAGCAGGGACAGGGGGACTTATGGCTACACCTTC
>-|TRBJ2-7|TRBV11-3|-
CASSLDFKGEQYF
TGTGCCAGCAGCTTAGATTTCAAGGGAGAACAGTACTTC
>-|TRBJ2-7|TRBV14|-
CASSQSVWTVRGEQYF
TGTGCCAGCAGCCAAAGTGTGTGGACCGTAAGAGGGGAGCAGTACTTC
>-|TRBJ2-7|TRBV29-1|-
CSGTPGGSYEQYF
TGCAGCGGTACGCCCGGGGGCTCCTACGAGCAGTACTTC
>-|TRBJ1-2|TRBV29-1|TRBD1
CSVGDRVVGYTF
TGCAGCGTTGGGGACAGGGTGGTCGGCTACACCTTC
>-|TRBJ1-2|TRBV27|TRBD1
CASSSRDRAKGLYGYTF
TGTGCCAGCAGTTCCCGGGACAGGGCAAAGGGGCTCTATGGCTACACCTTC
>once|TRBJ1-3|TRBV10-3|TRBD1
CAIRGQGKRNTIYF
TGTGCCATCAGGGGACAGGGGAAACGAAACACCATATATTTT
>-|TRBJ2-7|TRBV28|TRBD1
CASIEAGQGYDEQYF
TGTGCCAGCATCGAGGCGGGACAGGGTTATGACGAGCAGTACTTC
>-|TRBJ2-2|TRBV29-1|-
CSAQGYTGELFF
TGCAGCGCTCAGGGTTACACCGGGGAGCTGTTTTTT
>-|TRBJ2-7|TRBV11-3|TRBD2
CASSLERREGLDEQYF
TGTGCCAGCAGCTTAGAACGTCGGGAGGGTTTGGACGAGCAGTACTTC
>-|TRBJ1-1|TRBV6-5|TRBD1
CASSWTGGNTEAFF
TGTGCCAGCAGTTGGACAGGGGGTAACACTGAAGCTTTCTTT
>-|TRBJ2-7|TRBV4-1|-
CASSQGTVSYEQYF
TGCGCCAGCAGCCAAGGGACAGTCTCCTACGAGCAGTACTTC
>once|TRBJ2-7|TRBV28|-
CASSSNMEGGNRGYEQYF
TGTGCCAGCAGTTCTAACATGGAGGGAGGAAATCGAGGCTACGAGCAGTACTTC